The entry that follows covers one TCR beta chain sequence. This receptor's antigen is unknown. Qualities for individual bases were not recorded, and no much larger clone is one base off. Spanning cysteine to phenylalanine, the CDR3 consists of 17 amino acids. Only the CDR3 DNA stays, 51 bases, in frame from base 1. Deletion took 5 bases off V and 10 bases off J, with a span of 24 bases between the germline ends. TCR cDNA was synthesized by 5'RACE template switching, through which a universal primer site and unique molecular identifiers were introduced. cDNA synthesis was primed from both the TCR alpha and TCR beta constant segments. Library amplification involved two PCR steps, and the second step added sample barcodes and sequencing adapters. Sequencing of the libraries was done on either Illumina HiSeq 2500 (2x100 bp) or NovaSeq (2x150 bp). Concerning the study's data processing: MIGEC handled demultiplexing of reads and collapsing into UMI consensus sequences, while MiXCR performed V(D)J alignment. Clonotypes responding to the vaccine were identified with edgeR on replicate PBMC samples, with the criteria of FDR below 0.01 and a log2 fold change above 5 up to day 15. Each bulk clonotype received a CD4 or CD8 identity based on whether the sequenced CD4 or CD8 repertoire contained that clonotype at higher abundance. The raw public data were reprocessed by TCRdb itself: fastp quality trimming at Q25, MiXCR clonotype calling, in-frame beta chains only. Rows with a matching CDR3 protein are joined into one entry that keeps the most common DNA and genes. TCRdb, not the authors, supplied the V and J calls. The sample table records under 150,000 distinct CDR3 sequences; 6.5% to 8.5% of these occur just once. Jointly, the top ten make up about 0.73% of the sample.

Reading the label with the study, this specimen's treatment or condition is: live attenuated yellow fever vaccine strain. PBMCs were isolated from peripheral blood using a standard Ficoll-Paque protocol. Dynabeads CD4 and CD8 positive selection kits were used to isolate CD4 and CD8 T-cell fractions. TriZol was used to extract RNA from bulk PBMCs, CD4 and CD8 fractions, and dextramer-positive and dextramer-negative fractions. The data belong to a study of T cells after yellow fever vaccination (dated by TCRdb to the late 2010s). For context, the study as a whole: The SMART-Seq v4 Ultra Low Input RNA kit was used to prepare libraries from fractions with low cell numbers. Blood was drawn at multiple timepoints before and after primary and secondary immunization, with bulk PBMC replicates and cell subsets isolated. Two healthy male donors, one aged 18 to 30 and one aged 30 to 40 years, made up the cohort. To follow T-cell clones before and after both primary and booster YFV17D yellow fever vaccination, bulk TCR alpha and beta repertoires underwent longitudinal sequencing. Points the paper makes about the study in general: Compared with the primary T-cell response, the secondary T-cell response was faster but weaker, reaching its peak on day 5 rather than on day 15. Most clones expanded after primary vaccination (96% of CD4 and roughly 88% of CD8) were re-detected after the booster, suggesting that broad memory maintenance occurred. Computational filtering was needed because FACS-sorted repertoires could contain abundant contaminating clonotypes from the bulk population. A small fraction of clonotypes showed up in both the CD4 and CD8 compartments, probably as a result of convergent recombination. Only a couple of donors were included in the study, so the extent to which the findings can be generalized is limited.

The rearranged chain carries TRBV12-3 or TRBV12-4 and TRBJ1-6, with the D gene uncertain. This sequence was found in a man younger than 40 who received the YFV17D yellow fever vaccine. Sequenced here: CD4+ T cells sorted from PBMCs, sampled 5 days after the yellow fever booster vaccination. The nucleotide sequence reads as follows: TGTGCCAGCAGTCCCTGGGCGCTAAATCGGAAGCACTCACCCCTCCACTTT. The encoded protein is CASSPWALNRKHSPLHF.